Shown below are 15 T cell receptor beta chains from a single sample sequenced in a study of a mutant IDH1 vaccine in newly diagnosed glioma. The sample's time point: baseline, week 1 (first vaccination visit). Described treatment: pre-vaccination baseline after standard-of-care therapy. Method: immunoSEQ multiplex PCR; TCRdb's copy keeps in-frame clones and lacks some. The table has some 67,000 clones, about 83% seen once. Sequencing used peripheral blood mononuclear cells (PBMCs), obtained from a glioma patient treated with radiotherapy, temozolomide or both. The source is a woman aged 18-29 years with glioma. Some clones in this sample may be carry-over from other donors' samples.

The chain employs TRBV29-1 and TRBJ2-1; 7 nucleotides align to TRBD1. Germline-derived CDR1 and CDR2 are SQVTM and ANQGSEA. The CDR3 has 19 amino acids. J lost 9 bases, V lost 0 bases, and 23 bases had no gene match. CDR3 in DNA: TGCAGCGTTGAAGATCTTCTCGGGGACAGCCGCTCCTGGGCAGTTGAGCAGTTCTTC. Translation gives CSVEDLLGDSRSWAVEQFF.

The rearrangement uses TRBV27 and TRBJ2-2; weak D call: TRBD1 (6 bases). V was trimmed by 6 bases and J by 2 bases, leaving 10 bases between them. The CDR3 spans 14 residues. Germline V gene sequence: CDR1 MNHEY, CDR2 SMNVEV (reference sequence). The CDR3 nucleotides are TGTGCCAGCAGACCCGGGACAAACACCGGGGAGCTGTTTTTT. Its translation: CASRPGTNTGELFF.

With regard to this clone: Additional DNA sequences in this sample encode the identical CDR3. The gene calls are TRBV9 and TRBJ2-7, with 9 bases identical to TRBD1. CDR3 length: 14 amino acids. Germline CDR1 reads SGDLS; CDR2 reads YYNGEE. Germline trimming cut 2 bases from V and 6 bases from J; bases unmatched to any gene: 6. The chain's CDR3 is CASSVWTGEGEQYF. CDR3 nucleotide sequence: TGTGCCAGCAGCGTGTGGACAGGGGAAGGCGAGCAGTACTTC.

The CDR3 is CSVDLFNEQFF. The CDR3 DNA reads TGCAGCGTTGACCTCTTCAATGAGCAGTTCTTC. The chain combines TRBV29-1 with TRBJ2-1; D is unclear. The germline V gene encodes CDR1 SQVTM and CDR2 ANQGSEA. This CDR3 is built from 11 residues. Trimming removed 3 bases at V and 6 bases at J, with 6 bases between.

The CDR3 is CASSLGSGTAFF. For the CDR3, the DNA is TGTGCCAGCAGCTTGGGTTCCGGGACAGCCTTTTTT. This chain links TRBV13 with TRBJ1-4; 7 bases align to TRBD1. The trim removed 3 bases at V and 17 bases at J, leaving 9 bases unmatched. Germline lookup yields CDR1 PRHDT and CDR2 FYEKMQ (reference sequence). This CDR3 spans 12 amino acids.

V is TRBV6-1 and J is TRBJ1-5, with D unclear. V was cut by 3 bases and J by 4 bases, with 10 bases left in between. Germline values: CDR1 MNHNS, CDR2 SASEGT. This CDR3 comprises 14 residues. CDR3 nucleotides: TGTGCCAGCAGTGACCTGACGGAGAATCAGCCCCAGCATTTT. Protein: CASSDLTENQPQHF.

CDR3 residues: CASSYGQGKDGNTIYF. The CDR3 DNA follows: TGTGCCAGCAGCTACGGACAGGGGAAGGATGGAAACACCATATATTTT. The V call is TRBV5-6, the J call TRBJ1-3, with 9 bases identical to TRBD1. Trimming removed 3 bases from V and 3 bases from J; junction bases left unmatched: 7. This CDR3 region has 16 residues. The V gene's germline CDR1 is SGHDT and CDR2 YYEEEE.

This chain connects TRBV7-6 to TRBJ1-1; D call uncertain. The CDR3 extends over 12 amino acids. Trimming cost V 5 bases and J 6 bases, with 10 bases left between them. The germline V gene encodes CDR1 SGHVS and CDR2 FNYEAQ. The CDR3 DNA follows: TGTGCCAGCAGCCCCCACGTGGCTGAAGCTTTCTTT. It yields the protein CASSPHVAEAFF.

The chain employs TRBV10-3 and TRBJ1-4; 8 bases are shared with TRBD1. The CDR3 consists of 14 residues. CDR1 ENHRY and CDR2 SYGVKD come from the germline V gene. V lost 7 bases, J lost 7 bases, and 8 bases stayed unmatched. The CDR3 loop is CAIKATGVGEKLFF. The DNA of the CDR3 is TGTGCCATCAAGGCGACAGGGGTTGGTGAAAAACTGTTTTTT.

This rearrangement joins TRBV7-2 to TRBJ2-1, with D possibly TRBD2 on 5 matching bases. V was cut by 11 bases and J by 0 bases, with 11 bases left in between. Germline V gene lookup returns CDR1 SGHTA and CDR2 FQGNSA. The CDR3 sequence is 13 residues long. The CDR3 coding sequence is TGTGCCTGGAGGTCCCCCTCCTACAATGAGCAGTTCTTC. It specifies CAWRSPSYNEQFF.

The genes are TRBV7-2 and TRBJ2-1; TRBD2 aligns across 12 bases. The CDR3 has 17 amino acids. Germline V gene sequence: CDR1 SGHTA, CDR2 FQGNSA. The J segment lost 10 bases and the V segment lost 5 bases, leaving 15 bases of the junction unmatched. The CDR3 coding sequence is TGTGCCAGCAGCCCCTATGGCGCTAGCGGGGGGGCCGGAGAGCAGTTCTTC. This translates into CASSPYGASGGAGEQFF.

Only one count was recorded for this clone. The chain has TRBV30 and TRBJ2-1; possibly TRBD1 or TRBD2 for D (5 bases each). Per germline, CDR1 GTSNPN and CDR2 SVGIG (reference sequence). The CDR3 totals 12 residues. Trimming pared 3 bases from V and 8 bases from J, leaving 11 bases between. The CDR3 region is CAWRGVWDEQFF. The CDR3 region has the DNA TGTGCCTGGAGGGGGGTCTGGGATGAGCAGTTCTTC.

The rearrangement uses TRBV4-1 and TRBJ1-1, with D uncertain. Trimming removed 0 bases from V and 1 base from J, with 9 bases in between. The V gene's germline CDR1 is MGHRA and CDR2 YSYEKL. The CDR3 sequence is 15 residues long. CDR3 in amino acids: CASSQERAANTEAFF. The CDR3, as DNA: TGCGCCAGCAGCCAAGAAAGGGCAGCGAACACTGAAGCTTTCTTT.

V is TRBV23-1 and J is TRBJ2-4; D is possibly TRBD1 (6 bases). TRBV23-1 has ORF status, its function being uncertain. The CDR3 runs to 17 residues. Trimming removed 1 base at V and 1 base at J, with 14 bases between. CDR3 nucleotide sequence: TGCGCCAGCAGTCAATTCGTACAGGGAAATGCCAAAAACATTCAGTACTTC. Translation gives CASSQFVQGNAKNIQYF.

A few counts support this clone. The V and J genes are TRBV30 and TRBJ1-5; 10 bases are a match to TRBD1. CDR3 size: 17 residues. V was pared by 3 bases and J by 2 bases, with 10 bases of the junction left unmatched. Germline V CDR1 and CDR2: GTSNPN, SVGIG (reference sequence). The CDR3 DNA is TGTGCCTGGAGCAGGGACAGGGGCCTTGTGGGCAATCAGCCCCAGCATTTT. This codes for CAWSRDRGLVGNQPQHF.